This note documents a single T cell receptor beta chain sequence. The read is 3 residues too short to cover the CDR3 end, so that end is filled in from the germline J gene. Method: immunoSEQ multiplex PCR; TCRdb's copy keeps in-frame clones and lacks some. This sample's table has about 16,000 clones. The data were taken from a study of T cells in women clearing cervical HPV infection. The germline gives CDR1 MNHEY, CDR2 SMNVEV (reference sequence). Trimming shortened V by 0 bases and J by 5 bases, and 19 bases separated the two germline ends. The length of the CDR3 is 17 residues. The chain is built from TRBV27 and TRBJ1-2; tentatively, D is TRBD1 (5 bases). The clonotype comes from a woman aged 18-70 years with a cervical HPV16 infection that either progressed to CIN3+ or cleared (not recorded which). The sample comprised blood buffy coat. The CDR3 DNA, read in part, is TGTGCCAGCAGTTTATCCAGCGACCGGCGTCGGGGGTATGGC. Translated, it gives CASSLSSDRRRGYG. The complete CDR3 sequence is CASSLSSDRRRGYGYTF.